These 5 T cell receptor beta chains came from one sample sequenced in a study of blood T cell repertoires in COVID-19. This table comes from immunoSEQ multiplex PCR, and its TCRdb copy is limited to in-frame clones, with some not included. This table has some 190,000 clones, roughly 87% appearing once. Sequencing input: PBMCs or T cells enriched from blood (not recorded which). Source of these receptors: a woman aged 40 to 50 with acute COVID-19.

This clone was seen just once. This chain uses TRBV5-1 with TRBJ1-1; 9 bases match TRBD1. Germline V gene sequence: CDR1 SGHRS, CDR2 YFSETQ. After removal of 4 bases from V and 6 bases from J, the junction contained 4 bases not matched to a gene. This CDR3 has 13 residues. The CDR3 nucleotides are TGCGCCAGCAGCGTGAACAGGGGGCCTGAAGCTTTCTTT. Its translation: CASSVNRGPEAFF.

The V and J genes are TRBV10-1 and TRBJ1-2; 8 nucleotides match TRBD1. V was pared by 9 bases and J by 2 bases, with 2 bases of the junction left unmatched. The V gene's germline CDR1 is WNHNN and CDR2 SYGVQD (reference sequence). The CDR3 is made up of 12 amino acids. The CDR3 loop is CARTGVNYGYTF. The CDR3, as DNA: TGCGCCAGGACAGGGGTGAACTATGGCTACACCTTC.

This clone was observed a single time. The CDR3 coding sequence is TGCAGCGTTGAGCTTCCGGGACAGGGGTTGTCCGGCTACACCTTC. It encodes CSVELPGQGLSGYTF. The chain links TRBV29-1 to TRBJ1-2, with TRBD1 identical over 10 bases. Trimming took 3 bases from V and 8 from J; bases not matched to a gene: 12. The germline V gene has CDR1 SQVTM and CDR2 ANQGSEA. The CDR3 runs 15 residues.

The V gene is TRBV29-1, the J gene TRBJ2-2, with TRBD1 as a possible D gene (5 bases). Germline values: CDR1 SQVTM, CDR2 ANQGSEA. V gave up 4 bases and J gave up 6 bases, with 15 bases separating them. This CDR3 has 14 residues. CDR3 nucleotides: TGCAGCGTTGGGTCGGTGGGGCTGGCCGGGGAGCTGTTTTTT. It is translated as CSVGSVGLAGELFF.

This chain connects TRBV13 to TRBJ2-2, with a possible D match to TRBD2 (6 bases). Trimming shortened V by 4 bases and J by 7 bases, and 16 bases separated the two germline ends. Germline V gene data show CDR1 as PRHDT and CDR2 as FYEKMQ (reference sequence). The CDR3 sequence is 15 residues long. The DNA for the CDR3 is TGTGCCAGCAGCTCCGGGACTCCTTCGGTCGGGGAGCTGTTTTTT. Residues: CASSSGTPSVGELFF.